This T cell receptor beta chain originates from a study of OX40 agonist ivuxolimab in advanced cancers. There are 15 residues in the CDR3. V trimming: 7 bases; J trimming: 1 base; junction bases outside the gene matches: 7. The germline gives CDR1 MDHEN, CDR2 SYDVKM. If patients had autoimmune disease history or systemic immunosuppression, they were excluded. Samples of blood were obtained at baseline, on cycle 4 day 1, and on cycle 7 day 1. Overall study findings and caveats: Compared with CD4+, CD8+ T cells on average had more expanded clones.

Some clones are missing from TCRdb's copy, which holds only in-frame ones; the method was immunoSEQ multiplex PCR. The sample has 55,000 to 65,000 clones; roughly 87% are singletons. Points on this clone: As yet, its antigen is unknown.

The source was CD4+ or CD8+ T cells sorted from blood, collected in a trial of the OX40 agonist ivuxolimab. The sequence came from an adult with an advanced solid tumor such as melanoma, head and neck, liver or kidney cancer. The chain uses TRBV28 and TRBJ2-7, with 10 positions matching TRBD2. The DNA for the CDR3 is TGTGCCAGCATTATTAGCGGGGGGCCATCCTACGAGCAGTACTTC. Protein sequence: CASIISGGPSYEQYF.